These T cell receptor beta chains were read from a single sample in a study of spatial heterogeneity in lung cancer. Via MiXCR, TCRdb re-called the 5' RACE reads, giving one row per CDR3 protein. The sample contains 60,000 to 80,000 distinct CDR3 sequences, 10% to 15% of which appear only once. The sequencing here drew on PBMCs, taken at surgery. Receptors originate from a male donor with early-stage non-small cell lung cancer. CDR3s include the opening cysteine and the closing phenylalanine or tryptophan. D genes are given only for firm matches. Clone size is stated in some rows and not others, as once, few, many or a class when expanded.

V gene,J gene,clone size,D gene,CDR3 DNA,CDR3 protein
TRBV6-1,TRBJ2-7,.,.,TGTGCCAGCAGTGCAACCCACCTTACCTACGAGCAGTACTTC,CASSATHLTYEQYF
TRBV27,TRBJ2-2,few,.,TGTGCCAGCAGTTTGGGGGTACTAGCTTCCGGGGAGCTGTTTTTT,CASSLGVLASGELFF
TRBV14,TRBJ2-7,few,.,TGTGCCAGCAGCCTCGCCCAGGGGTTGACTCGACGAGAGCAGTACTTC,CASSLAQGLTRREQYF
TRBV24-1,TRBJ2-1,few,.,TGTGCCACCAGTGATTTCAGATCCGAGCAGTTCTTC,CATSDFRSEQFF
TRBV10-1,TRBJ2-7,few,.,TGCGCCAGCAGTGTGAAGAGACGAGCCTACGAGCAGTACTTC,CASSVKRRAYEQYF
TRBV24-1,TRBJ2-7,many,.,TGTGCCACCAGCGGGGGAAACGAGCAGTACTTC,CATSGGNEQYF
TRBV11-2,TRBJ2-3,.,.,TGTGCCAGCAGCTTAGTTGCAAGGGTCAACACAGATACGCAGTATTTT,CASSLVARVNTDTQYF
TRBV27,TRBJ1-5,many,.,TGTGCCAGCAGTTTATTTTGGGGTTATAGCAATCAGCCCCAGCATTTT,CASSLFWGYSNQPQHF
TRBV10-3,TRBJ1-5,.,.,TGTGCCATCAGTGATTCAATGCCTCCGGCCCAGCATTTT,CAISDSMPPAQHF
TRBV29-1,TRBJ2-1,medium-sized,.,TGCAGCGTTGAAGAACTTCCCGGGAATGAGCAGTTCTTC,CSVEELPGNEQFF
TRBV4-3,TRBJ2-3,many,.,TGCGCCAGCAGCCAAGATCTTTGGGGGGGCACAGATACGCAGTATTTT,CASSQDLWGGTDTQYF
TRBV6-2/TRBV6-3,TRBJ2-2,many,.,TGTGCCAGCAGTTACACAGGGAGAACGAACACCGGGGAGCTGTTTTTT,CASSYTGRTNTGELFF
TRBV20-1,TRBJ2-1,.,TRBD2,TGCAGTGCGCAGACTAGCGGGCAATCCTACAATGAGCAGTTCTTC,CSAQTSGQSYNEQFF
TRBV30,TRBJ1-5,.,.,TGTGCCTGGAGCCTTAGGGGACTTTATAGCAATCAGCCCCAGCATTTT,CAWSLRGLYSNQPQHF
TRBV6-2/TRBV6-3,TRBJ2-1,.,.,TGTGCCAGCAAGCCCGACGGGGCCTCCTACAATGAGCAGTTCTTC,CASKPDGASYNEQFF
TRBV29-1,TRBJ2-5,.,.,TGCAGCGTTGTGCCGGGGGCAGAGACCCAGTACTTC,CSVVPGAETQYF
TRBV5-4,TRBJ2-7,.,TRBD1,TGTGCCAGCAGCGGACAGGGTGGCTACGAGCAGTACTTC,CASSGQGGYEQYF
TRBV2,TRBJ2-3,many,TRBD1,TGTGCCAGCACAACGGACAGGGCAACAGATACGCAGTATTTT,CASTTDRATDTQYF
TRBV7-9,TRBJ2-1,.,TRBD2,TGTGCCAGCAGCCTAAGCTTAGCGGGTACCCTCAATGAGCAGTTCTTC,CASSLSLAGTLNEQFF
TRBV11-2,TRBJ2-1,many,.,TGTGCCAGCAGCTTAGTAGGGACAACTTACAATGAGCAGTTCTTC,CASSLVGTTYNEQFF
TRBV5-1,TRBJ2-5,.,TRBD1,TGCGCCAGCAACTCCGGGACAGGGAGGGAGACCCAGTACTTC,CASNSGTGRETQYF
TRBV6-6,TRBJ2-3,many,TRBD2,TGTGCCAGCAGCGGGAGGGTGGTCACAGATACGCAGTATTTT,CASSGRVVTDTQYF
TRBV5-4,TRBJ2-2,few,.,TGTGCCAGCAGCTTGGTGGCGGCCGGGGAGCTGTTTTTT,CASSLVAAGELFF
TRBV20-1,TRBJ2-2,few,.,TGCAGTGCTAGCGCCCCGACCACCGGGGAGCTGTTTTTT,CSASAPTTGELFF
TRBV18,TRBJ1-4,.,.,TGTGCCAGCTCACCAAAAGAAAAACTGTTTTTT,CASSPKEKLFF
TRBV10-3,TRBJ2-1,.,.,TGTGCCATCATAGCGGCACCACGGAATGAGCAGTTCTTC,CAIIAAPRNEQFF
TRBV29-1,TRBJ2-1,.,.,TGCAGCGTGCCCCGGAGTTATGAGCAGTTCTTC,CSVPRSYEQFF
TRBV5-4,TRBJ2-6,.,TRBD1,TGTGCCAGCAGCTTGGTAGGACAGGCAGACTCTGGGGCCAACGTCCTGACTTTC,CASSLVGQADSGANVLTF
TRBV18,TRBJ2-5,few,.,TGTGCCAGCTCAATGACTATGGTTGAGACCCAGTACTTC,CASSMTMVETQYF
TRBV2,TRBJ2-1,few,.,TGTGCCACAGGGGGGAATGAGCAGTTCTTC,CATGGNEQFF
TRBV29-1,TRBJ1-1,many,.,TGCAGCGCCGCCCGAGGGGCGACTGAAGCTTTCTTT,CSAARGATEAFF
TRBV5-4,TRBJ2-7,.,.,TGTGCCAGCAGCTCAGCGGACGAGCAGTACTTC,CASSSADEQYF
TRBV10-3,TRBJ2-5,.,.,TGTGCCATCAGTGAGTCCTCCGGGCAAGAGACCCAGTACTTC,CAISESSGQETQYF
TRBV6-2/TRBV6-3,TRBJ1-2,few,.,TGTGCCAGCAGTTACTCTCTCGGGGGCTACACCTTC,CASSYSLGGYTF
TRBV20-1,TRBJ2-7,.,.,TGCAGTGCTCACTCGGACAGTAATCCTCTCTACGAGCAGTACTTC,CSAHSDSNPLYEQYF
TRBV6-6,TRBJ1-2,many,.,TGTGCCAGCAGTCCCGGGCAGTACTATGGCTACACCTTC,CASSPGQYYGYTF